One and the same sample provided the 19 T cell receptor beta chains below, sequenced in a study of blood T cell repertoires in COVID-19. Sequencing was performed with immunoSEQ multiplex PCR; in TCRdb, only in-frame clones are kept and a portion is missing. The table has about 240,000 clones, 75% to 85% seen once. Material: peripheral blood. These TCRs come from a woman older than 75 with COVID-19, enrolled during active disease.

The V and J genes are TRBV7-6 and TRBJ2-3; D possibly corresponds to TRBD1 (6 bases). With 5 bases removed from V and 2 bases from J, the gap between germline ends came to 17 bases. CDR3 length equals 16 residues. CDR1 is SGHVS, CDR2 FNYEAQ, per germline. CDR3 in amino acids: CASSPGSGDPTDTQYF. Written as DNA, the CDR3 is TGTGCCAGCAGCCCCGGATCAGGGGACCCCACAGATACGCAGTATTTT.

The rearrangement joins TRBV9 to TRBJ2-2; TRBD2 is a possible D gene (5 bases). Germline-derived CDR1 and CDR2 are SGDLS and YYNGEE. V dropped 0 bases and J dropped 2 bases, with 8 bases sitting between them. The CDR3 loop spans 15 amino acids. CDR3 region: CASSVGGLNTGELFF. CDR3 nucleotide sequence: TGTGCCAGCAGCGTAGGAGGGTTAAACACCGGGGAGCTGTTTTTT.

As for this clone: Other nucleotide sequences from this sample produce the same CDR3. The chain recombines TRBV7-9 with TRBJ1-1; D is ambiguous. The CDR3 length is 11 residues. CDR1 is SEHNR, CDR2 FQNEAQ, per germline (reference sequence). Trimming shortened V by 6 bases and J by 2 bases, and 4 bases separated the two germline ends. The CDR3: CASSRNTEAFF. The CDR3 DNA follows: TGTGCCAGCAGTCGTAACACTGAAGCTTTCTTT. The full variable domain, its missing parts supplied by reference TRBV7-9 and TRBJ1-1, is DTGVSQNPRHKITKRGQNVTFRCDPISEHNRLYWYRQTLGQGPEFLTYFQNEAQLEKSRLLSDRFSAERPKGSFSTLEIQRTEQGDSAMYLCASSRNTEAFFGQGTRLTVV.

The CDR3 DNA sequence: TGTGCCAGCCTGGTAGGGGACAGTCGAAATTCACCCCTCCACTTT. Translating it yields CASLVGDSRNSPLHF. This chain uses TRBV2 with TRBJ1-6; TRBD1 aligns across 7 bases. CDR1 is SNHLY and CDR2 is FYNNEI in the germline V gene. This CDR3 region has 15 residues. The V segment lost 8 bases and the J segment 7 bases; nucleotides outside the gene matches: 11.

The chain has TRBV4-2 and TRBJ2-7; TRBD1 matches at 11 bases. Germline V gene data show CDR1 as LGHNA and CDR2 as YNFKEQ. The V and J ends lost 3 bases and 5 bases, in that order; junction bases with no gene match: 6. The CDR3 is 15 amino acids. The CDR3 spells CASSQAGTGGDEQYF. The CDR3, as DNA: TGTGCCAGCAGCCAGGCCGGGACAGGGGGTGACGAGCAGTACTTC.

This chain links TRBV29-1 with TRBJ2-7; the match to TRBD2 covers 12 bases. The CDR3 runs 14 residues. The V and J ends lost 6 bases and 3 bases, in that order; junction bases with no gene match: 6. CDR1 and CDR2 (germline): SQVTM, ANQGSEA. In DNA, the CDR3 is TGCAGCGTGGGGGGACTAGCGGGCCACTACGAGCAGTACTTC. As protein: CSVGGLAGHYEQYF.

This clone has more than one count but fewer than ten. The J gene is TRBJ1-5, the V gene TRBV27; D uncertain. The length of the CDR3 is 16 residues. The germline V and J ends were trimmed by 9 bases and 0 bases, with 18 bases remaining between them. Germline CDR1 MNHEY, CDR2 SMNVEV (reference sequence). The CDR3 DNA is TGTGCCAGTCGCCGGGATCCTCTTTATAGCAATCAGCCCCAGCATTTT. Translated, it gives CASRRDPLYSNQPQHF.

This clone was picked up a small number of times. CDR3 amino acids: CASSYRTGTRGGYTF. The CDR3 DNA is TGTGCCAGCAGTTACCGCACGGGAACTCGCGGTGGCTACACCTTC. V usage is TRBV6-5 and J usage is TRBJ1-2, with no clear D. The germline V gene has CDR1 MNHEY and CDR2 SVGAGI. The V end lost 2 bases, the J end lost 7 bases, and 17 bases lay between the germline ends. This CDR3 has 15 amino acids.

This chain links TRBV13 with TRBJ2-2; 7 bases agree with TRBD1. This CDR3 contains 15 residues. Germline V gene lookup returns CDR1 PRHDT and CDR2 FYEKMQ (reference sequence). V was clipped by 4 bases and J by 5 bases; unmatched bases: 7. CDR3 residues: CASSSRGTGTGELFF. The DNA of the CDR3 is TGTGCCAGCAGCTCCAGGGGGACGGGAACCGGGGAGCTGTTTTTT.

The table lists this clone with a count of one. This rearrangement joins TRBV4-3 to TRBJ2-7; tentative D call: TRBD2 (6 bases). The V and J ends lost 0 bases and 0 bases respectively, with 12 bases between them. Per germline, CDR1 LGHNA and CDR2 YSLEER. The CDR3 is 16 residues long. The CDR3 loop is CASSQDLGGTSYEQYF. The CDR3 region has the DNA TGCGCCAGCAGCCAAGATTTGGGAGGCACCTCCTACGAGCAGTACTTC.

This clone was seen a single time. The V and J genes are TRBV2 and TRBJ1-1, with D maybe TRBD1 (5 bases). In germline, CDR1 is SNHLY, CDR2 FYNNEI. CDR3 length: 14 amino acids. The V end was cut by 10 bases, the J end by 4 bases, with 19 bases between. CDR3 loop: CATRRGRVSTEAFF. The CDR3 DNA is TGTGCCACCCGAAGGGGCAGGGTAAGCACTGAAGCTTTCTTT.

This chain connects TRBV5-6 to TRBJ1-2, with D possibly matching TRBD1 (5 bases). Looked up from germline, CDR1 is SGHDT and CDR2 is YYEEEE. CDR3 length: 14 amino acids. Between the trimmed V and J ends, which lost 1 base and 8 bases, there was a span of 15 bases. The CDR3 sequence: CASSLLEGKNGYTF. In DNA form, the CDR3 reads TGTGCCAGCAGCTTGTTGGAGGGGAAGAACGGCTACACCTTC.

In this sample, this clone turned up a few times. Other nucleotide sequences from this sample produce the same CDR3. The chain employs TRBV18 and TRBJ1-1; possible D gene TRBD1, 6 bases. CDR3 length: 11 amino acids. V was trimmed by 2 bases and J by 8 bases, leaving 6 bases between them. Germline CDR1 KGHSH, CDR2 LQKENI. This chain's CDR3 is CASSPDREAFF. In DNA form, the CDR3 reads TGTGCCAGCTCACCAGACAGGGAAGCTTTCTTT.

The chain employs TRBV12-3 or TRBV12-4 and TRBJ1-5; no definite D call. The CDR3 covers 12 residues. Trimming pared 3 bases from V and 7 bases from J, leaving 7 bases between. CDR3: CASSFGFQPQHF. The CDR3 region has the DNA TGTGCCAGCAGTTTCGGGTTCCAGCCCCAGCATTTT.

The chain uses TRBV29-1 and TRBJ1-1; 7 bases map to TRBD1. The CDR3 extends over 14 amino acids. V was pared by 7 bases and J by 4 bases, with 12 bases of the junction left unmatched. Germline V CDR1 and CDR2: SQVTM, ANQGSEA. The CDR3 region is CSARSRQGGTEAFF. CDR3 in DNA: TGCAGCGCACGATCCCGACAGGGCGGCACTGAAGCTTTCTTT.

Comments on this clone: The conserved phenylalanine or tryptophan normally closing the CDR3 is absent here, so this likely arose from a read error. The DNA is left out, because the CDR3 cannot be placed on it with certainty; the CDR3 is given as TCRdb lists it. The chain recombines TRBV6-5 with TRBJ2-3; TRBD2 is the table's D call, not checked against the DNA. 14 amino acids form the CDR3, both terminal residues included. Per germline, CDR1 MNHEY and CDR2 SVGAGI. The CDR3 loop is CASTLNSGVERSIL.

This chain connects TRBV2 to TRBJ2-7, with 9 positions matching TRBD1. Germline CDR1 SNHLY, CDR2 FYNNEI. V was clipped by 7 bases and J by 3 bases; unmatched bases: 10. The CDR3 extends over 15 amino acids. For the CDR3, the DNA is TGTGCCAGCAACTCCGGGACAGGGAGGCGCTACGAGCAGTACTTC. This translates into CASNSGTGRRYEQYF.

This rearrangement joins TRBV6-5 to TRBJ2-1; 14 bases align to TRBD2. The junction had 6 bases not matched to a gene; V was cut back by 5 bases and J by 9 bases. The CDR3 totals 15 residues. Germline CDR1 MNHEY, CDR2 SVGAGI. DNA for the CDR3: TGTGCCAGCAGTCGACTAGCGGGAGGGGGGAGTGAGCAGTTCTTC. The encoded protein is CASSRLAGGGSEQFF.

The rearrangement uses TRBV5-1 and TRBJ1-1, with a weak D call TRBD1 (6 bases). Between the trimmed V and J ends, which lost 5 bases and 2 bases, there was a span of 16 bases. The CDR3 is 15 residues long. Germline V CDR1 and CDR2: SGHRS, YFSETQ. CDR3 residues: CASRFFGTTNTEAFF. CDR3 in DNA: TGCGCCAGCAGGTTCTTCGGGACAACCAACACTGAAGCTTTCTTT.